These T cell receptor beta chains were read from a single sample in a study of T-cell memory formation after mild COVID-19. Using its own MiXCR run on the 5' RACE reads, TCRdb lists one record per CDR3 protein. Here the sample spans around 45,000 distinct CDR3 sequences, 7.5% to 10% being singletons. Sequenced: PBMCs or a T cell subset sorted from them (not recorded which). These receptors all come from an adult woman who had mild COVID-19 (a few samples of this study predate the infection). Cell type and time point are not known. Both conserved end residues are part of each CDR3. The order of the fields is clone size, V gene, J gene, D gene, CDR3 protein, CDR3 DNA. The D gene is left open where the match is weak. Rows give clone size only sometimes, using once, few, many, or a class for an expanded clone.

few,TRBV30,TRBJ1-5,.,CAWSLQGNQPQHF,TGTGCCTGGAGCCTACAGGGTAACCAGCCCCAGCATTTT
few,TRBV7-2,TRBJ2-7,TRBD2,CASSKGLAESNEQYF,TGTGCCAGCAGCAAAGGACTAGCGGAGTCGAACGAGCAGTACTTC
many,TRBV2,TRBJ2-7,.,CASRGETYEQYF,TGTGCCAGCAGGGGCGAGACATACGAGCAGTACTTC
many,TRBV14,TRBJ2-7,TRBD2,CASSHGRGIYEQYF,TGTGCCAGCAGCCACGGGAGGGGCATCTACGAGCAGTACTTC
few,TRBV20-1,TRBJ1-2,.,CSAHNKGYGYTF,TGCAGTGCCCACAACAAGGGGTACGGCTACACCTTC
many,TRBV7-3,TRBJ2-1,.,CASSLSSGAEQFF,TGTGCCAGCAGCTTATCTTCCGGAGCGGAGCAGTTCTTC
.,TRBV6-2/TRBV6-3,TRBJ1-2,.,CASSYSPRDTSFYGYTF,TGTGCCAGCAGTTACTCCCCTCGAGACACATCCTTTTATGGCTACACCTTC
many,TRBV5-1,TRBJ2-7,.,CASSSQGKEQYF,TGCGCCAGCAGCTCCCAAGGAAAAGAGCAGTACTTC
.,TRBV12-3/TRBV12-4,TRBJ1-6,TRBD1,CASRLRGQGDSPLHF,TGTGCCAGCAGACTACGGGGACAGGGGGATTCACCCCTCCACTTT
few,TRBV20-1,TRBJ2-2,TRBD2,CSARTHGGMNTGELFF,TGCAGTGCCAGAACGCACGGGGGGATGAACACCGGGGAGCTGTTTTTT
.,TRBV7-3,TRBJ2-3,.,CASSPGAGSDTQYF,TGTGCCAGCAGCCCCGGGGCGGGGTCAGATACGCAGTATTTT
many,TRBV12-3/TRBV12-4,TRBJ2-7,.,CASSLQYEQYF,TGTGCCAGCAGTTTACAATACGAGCAGTACTTC
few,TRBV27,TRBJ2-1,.,CASRMGPFDEQFF,TGTGCCAGCAGAATGGGACCCTTCGATGAGCAGTTCTTC
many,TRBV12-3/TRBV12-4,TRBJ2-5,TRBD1,CASSRRGQGKETQYF,TGTGCCAGCAGTCGAAGAGGACAGGGTAAAGAGACCCAGTACTTC
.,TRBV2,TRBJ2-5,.,CASSEGVGETQYF,TGTGCCAGCAGTGAAGGGGTAGGGGAGACCCAGTACTTC
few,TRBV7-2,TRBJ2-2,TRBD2,CASSFFKLAGVGELFF,TGTGCCAGCAGCTTTTTCAAGCTAGCGGGGGTCGGGGAGCTGTTTTTT
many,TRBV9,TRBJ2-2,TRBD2,CASSVEPSGGLSGELFF,TGTGCCAGCAGCGTAGAGCCTAGCGGGGGGCTGAGCGGGGAGCTGTTTTTT
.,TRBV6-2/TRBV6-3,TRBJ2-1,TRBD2,CASRPTRLLAGQGNEQFF,TGTGCCAGCAGGCCGACTAGATTACTAGCGGGTCAGGGGAATGAGCAGTTCTTC
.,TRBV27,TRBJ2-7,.,CASSGIQGAGGSYEQYF,TGTGCCAGCAGTGGAATACAGGGGGCGGGAGGATCCTACGAGCAGTACTTC
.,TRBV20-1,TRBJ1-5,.,CSANGGLSNQPQHF,TGCAGTGCTAATGGGGGACTTAGCAATCAGCCCCAGCATTTT
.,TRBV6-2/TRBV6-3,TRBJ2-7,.,CASSYGQLYEQYF,TGTGCCAGCAGTTACGGGCAGCTCTACGAGCAGTACTTC
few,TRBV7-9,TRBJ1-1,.,CASSPRWTVRGNTEAFF,TGTGCCAGCAGCCCAAGGTGGACGGTGAGGGGCAACACTGAAGCTTTCTTT
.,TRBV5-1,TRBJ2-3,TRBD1,CASSLVTGSTDTQYF,TGCGCCAGCAGCTTGGTGACAGGGAGCACAGATACGCAGTATTTT
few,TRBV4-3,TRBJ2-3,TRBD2,CASSQARLAGGPDIDTQYF,TGCGCCAGCAGCCAAGCGAGACTAGCGGGAGGGCCTGATATCGATACGCAGTATTTT
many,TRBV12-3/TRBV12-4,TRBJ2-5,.,CASSLRVETQYF,TGTGCCAGCAGTCTCAGGGTAGAGACCCAGTACTTC
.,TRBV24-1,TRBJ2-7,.,CATSDPNSYEQYF,TGTGCCACCAGTGACCCAAACTCCTACGAGCAGTACTTC
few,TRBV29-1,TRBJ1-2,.,CSVEQGPTYYGYTF,TGCAGCGTTGAACAGGGACCGACCTACTATGGCTACACCTTC
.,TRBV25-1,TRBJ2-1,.,CASSERLEAHNEQFF,TGTGCCAGCAGTGAACGTCTAGAAGCCCACAATGAGCAGTTCTTC
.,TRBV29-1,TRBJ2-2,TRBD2,CSVLSASGGTNTGELFF,TGCAGCGTTCTTTCGGCTAGCGGGGGGACGAACACCGGGGAGCTGTTTTTT
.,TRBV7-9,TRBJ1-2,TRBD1,CASSSPGQGEYGYTF,TGTGCCAGCAGCTCCCCGGGACAGGGGGAATATGGCTACACCTTC
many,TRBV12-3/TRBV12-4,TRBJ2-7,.,CASSASLGRGFSEQYF,TGTGCCAGCAGTGCCTCGCTTGGACGGGGGTTTTCCGAGCAGTACTTC
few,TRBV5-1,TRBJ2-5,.,CASSLMPQETQYF,TGCGCCAGCAGCCTTATGCCTCAAGAGACCCAGTACTTC
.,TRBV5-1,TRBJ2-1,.,CASSPLGANNEQFF,TGCGCCAGCAGCCCTTTGGGCGCAAACAATGAGCAGTTCTTC
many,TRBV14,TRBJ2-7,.,CASSHSHEQYF,TGTGCCAGCAGCCATTCTCACGAGCAGTACTTC
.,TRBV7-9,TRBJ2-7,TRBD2,CASSPRTSVDEQYF,TGTGCCAGCAGCCCAAGGACTAGCGTCGACGAGCAGTACTTC
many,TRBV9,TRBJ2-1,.,CASSVAGHEQFF,TGTGCCAGCAGCGTAGCCGGCCATGAGCAGTTCTTC
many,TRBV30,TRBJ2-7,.,CAWSVRTHSSYEQYF,TGTGCCTGGAGTGTGAGGACTCATAGCTCCTACGAGCAGTACTTC
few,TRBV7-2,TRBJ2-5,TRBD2,CASSTGLAGALETQYF,TGTGCCAGCAGCACGGGACTAGCGGGGGCTTTGGAGACCCAGTACTTC
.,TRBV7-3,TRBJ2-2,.,CATRSGNTGELFF,TGTGCCACCCGATCAGGGAACACCGGGGAGCTGTTTTTT
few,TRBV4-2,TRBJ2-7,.,CASSQEWSRKSYEQYF,TGTGCCAGCAGCCAAGAGTGGTCTAGAAAGTCCTACGAGCAGTACTTC
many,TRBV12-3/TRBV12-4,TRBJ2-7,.,CASSAGAVLSYEQYF,TGTGCCAGCAGTGCTGGGGCGGTGCTCTCCTACGAGCAGTACTTC
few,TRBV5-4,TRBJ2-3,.,CASSFFRGQGTDTQYF,TGTGCCAGCAGCTTTTTCAGGGGCCAGGGGACAGATACGCAGTATTTT
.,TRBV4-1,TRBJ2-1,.,CASSQVWDEQFF,TGCGCCAGCAGCCAAGTTTGGGATGAGCAGTTCTTC
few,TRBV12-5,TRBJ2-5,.,CASGFRETQYF,TGTGCTAGTGGTTTTAGAGAGACCCAGTACTTC
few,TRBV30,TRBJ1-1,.,CAWTFGPNTEAFF,TGTGCCTGGACTTTTGGGCCGAACACTGAAGCTTTCTTT
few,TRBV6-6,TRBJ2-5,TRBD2,CASSSPGGPGETQYF,TGTGCCAGCAGTTCCCCGGGAGGGCCCGGGGAGACCCAGTACTTC
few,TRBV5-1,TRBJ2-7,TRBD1,CASSFEDRGFYEQYF,TGCGCCAGCAGCTTTGAGGACAGGGGGTTCTACGAGCAGTACTTC
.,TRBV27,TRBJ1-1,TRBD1,CASSKGDRTRGAFF,TGTGCCAGCAGTAAGGGGGACAGGACTAGAGGAGCTTTCTTT
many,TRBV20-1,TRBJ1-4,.,CSARLGPLVSNEKLFF,TGCAGTGCGCGATTGGGGCCGCTTGTGTCTAATGAAAAACTGTTTTTT
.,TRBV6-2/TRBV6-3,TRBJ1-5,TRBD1,CATKPHYRGNINQPQHF,TGTGCCACTAAACCGCACTACAGGGGGAATATCAATCAGCCCCAGCATTTT
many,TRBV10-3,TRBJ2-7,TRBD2,CAISEVSGRRSLYEQYF,TGTGCCATCAGTGAGGTTAGCGGGAGACGATCCCTCTACGAGCAGTACTTC
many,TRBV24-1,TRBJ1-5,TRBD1,CATSDGDSYQPQHF,TGTGCCACCAGTGATGGGGACAGCTATCAGCCCCAGCATTTT
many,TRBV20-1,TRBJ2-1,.,CSKGWPAGDEQFF,TGCAGTAAAGGGTGGCCGGCCGGCGATGAGCAGTTCTTC
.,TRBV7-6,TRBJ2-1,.,CASSSANNNEQFF,TGTGCCTCCTCATCCGCCAACAACAATGAGCAGTTCTTC
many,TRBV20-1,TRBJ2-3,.,CSAKAGAPDTQYF,TGCAGTGCTAAGGCGGGGGCTCCAGATACGCAGTATTTT
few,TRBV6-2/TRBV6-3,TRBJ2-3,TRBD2,CASSETLAGYADTQYF,TGTGCCAGCAGTGAAACACTAGCGGGGTATGCAGATACGCAGTATTTT
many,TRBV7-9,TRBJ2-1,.,CASSPTASDEQFF,TGTGCCAGCAGCCCTACGGCCAGTGATGAGCAGTTCTTC
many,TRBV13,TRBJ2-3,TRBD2,CASSQRTSGAPTDTQYF,TGTGCCAGCAGCCAACGGACTAGCGGGGCACCCACAGATACGCAGTATTTT
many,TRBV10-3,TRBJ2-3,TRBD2,CAISESPTSGGRSGTDTQYF,TGTGCCATCAGTGAGTCCCCGACTAGCGGGGGGCGGAGTGGCACAGATACGCAGTATTTT
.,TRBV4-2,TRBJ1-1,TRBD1,CASSQVQGGTEAFF,TGTGCCAGCAGCCAAGTACAGGGGGGGACTGAAGCTTTCTTT